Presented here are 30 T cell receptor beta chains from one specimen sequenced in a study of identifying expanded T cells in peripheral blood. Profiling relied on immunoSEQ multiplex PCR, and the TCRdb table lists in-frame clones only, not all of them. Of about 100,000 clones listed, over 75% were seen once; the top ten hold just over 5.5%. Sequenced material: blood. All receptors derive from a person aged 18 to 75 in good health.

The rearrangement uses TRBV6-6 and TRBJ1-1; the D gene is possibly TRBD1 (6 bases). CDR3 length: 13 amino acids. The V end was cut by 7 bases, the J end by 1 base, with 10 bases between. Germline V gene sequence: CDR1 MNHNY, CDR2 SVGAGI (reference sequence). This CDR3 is CASIQGGNTEAFF. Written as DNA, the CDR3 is TGTGCCAGCATTCAAGGGGGGAACACTGAAGCTTTCTTT.

This chain's CDR3 is CASSQEGGKDTQYF. CDR3 nucleotides: TGTGCCAGCAGCCAAGAAGGGGGGAAAGATACGCAGTATTTT. This chain links TRBV4-2 with TRBJ2-3; perhaps D is TRBD1 or TRBD2 (6 bases each). This CDR3 is built from 14 residues. The germline V gene has CDR1 LGHNA and CDR2 YNFKEQ. Deletions cut 0 bases from V and 5 bases from J, with 9 bases between.

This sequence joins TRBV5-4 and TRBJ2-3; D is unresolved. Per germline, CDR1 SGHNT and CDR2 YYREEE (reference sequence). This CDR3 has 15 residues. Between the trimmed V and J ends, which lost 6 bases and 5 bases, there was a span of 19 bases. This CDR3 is CASTSGPKTRDTQYF. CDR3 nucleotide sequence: TGTGCCAGCACTTCCGGTCCCAAAACGAGAGATACGCAGTATTTT.

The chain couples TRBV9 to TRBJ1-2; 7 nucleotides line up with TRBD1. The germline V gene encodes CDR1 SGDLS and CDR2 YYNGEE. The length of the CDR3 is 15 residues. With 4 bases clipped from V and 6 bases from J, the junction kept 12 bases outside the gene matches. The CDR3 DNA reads TGTGCCAGCAGCTCTAAGACAGGGCGGGTTCATGGCTACACCTTC. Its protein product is CASSSKTGRVHGYTF.

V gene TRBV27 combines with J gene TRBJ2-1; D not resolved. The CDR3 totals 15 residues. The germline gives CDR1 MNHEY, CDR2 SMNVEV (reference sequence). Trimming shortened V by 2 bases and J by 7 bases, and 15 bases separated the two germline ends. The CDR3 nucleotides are TGTGCCAGCAGTTTAGACCACAACGTCTGGAATGAGCAGTTCTTC. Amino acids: CASSLDHNVWNEQFF.

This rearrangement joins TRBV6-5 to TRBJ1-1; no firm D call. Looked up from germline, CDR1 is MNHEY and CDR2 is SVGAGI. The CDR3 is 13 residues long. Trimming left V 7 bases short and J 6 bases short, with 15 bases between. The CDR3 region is CASNVPVPPEAFF. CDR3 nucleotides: TGTGCCAGCAATGTGCCAGTGCCCCCTGAAGCTTTCTTT.

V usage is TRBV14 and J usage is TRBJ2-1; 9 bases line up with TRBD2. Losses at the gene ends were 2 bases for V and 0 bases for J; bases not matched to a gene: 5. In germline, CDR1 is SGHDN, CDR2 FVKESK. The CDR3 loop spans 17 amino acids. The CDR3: CASSQFGGRGSYNEQFF. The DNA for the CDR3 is TGTGCCAGCAGCCAATTTGGCGGGAGGGGCTCCTACAATGAGCAGTTCTTC.

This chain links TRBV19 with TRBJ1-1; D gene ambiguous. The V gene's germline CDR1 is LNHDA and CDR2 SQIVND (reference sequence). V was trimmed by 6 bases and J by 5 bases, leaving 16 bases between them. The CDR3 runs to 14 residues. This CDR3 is CASRAAGRRTEAFF. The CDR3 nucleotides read TGTGCCAGTAGGGCGGCGGGGAGGAGGACTGAAGCTTTCTTT.

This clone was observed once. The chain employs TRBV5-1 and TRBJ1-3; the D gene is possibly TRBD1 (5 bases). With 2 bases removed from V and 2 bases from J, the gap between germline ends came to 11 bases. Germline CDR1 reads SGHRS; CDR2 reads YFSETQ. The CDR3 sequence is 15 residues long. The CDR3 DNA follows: TGCGCCAGCAGCTTCGAAGGGGTAACTGGAAACACCATATATTTT. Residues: CASSFEGVTGNTIYF.

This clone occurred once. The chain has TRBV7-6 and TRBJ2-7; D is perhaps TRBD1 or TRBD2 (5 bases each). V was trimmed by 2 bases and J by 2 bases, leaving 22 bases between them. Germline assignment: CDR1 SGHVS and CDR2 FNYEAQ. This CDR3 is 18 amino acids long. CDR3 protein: CASSLSPEGKGWAYEQYF. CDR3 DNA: TGTGCCAGCAGCTTATCGCCAGAGGGGAAGGGGTGGGCCTACGAGCAGTACTTC.

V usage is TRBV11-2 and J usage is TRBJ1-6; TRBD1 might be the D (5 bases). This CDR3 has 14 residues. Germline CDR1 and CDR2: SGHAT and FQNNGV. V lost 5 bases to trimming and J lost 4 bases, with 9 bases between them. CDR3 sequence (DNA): TGTGCCAGCAGCACCCAGGGATATAATTCACCCCTCCACTTT. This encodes CASSTQGYNSPLHF.

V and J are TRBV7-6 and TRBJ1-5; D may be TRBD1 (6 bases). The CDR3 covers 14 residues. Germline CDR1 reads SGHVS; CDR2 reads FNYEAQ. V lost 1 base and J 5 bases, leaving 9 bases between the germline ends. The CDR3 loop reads CASSLGTADQPQHF. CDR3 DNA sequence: TGTGCCAGCAGCTTAGGGACAGCGGATCAGCCCCAGCATTTT.

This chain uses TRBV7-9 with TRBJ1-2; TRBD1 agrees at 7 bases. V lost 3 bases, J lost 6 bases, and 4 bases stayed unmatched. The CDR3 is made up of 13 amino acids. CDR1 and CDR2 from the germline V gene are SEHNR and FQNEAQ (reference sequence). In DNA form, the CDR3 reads TGTGCCAGCAGCTTCGAGACAGGGAATGGCTACACCTTC. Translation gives CASSFETGNGYTF.

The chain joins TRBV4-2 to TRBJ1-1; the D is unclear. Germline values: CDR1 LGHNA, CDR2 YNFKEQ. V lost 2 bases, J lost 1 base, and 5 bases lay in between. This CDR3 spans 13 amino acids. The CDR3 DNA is TGTGCCAGCAGCCAATATCAGAACACTGAAGCTTTCTTT. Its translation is CASSQYQNTEAFF.

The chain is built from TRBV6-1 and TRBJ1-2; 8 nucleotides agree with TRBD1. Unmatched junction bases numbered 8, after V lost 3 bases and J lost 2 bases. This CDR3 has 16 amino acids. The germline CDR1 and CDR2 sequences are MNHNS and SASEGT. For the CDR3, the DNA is TGTGCCAGCAGTGATATCCGGGACAGGACCAACTATGGCTACACCTTC. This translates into CASSDIRDRTNYGYTF.

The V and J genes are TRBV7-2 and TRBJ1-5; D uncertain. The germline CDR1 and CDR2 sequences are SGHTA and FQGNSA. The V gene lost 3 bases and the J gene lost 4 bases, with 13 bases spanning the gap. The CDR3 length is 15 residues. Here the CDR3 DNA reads TGTGCCAGCAGCTTTAATCAGGTCAGGAATCAGCCCCAGCATTTT. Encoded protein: CASSFNQVRNQPQHF.

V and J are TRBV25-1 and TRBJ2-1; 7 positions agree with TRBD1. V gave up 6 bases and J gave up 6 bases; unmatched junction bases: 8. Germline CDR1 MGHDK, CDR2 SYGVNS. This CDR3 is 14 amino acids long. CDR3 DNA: TGTGCCAGCAGCCCGCCGGGACAGCTCAATGAGCAGTTCTTC. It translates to CASSPPGQLNEQFF.

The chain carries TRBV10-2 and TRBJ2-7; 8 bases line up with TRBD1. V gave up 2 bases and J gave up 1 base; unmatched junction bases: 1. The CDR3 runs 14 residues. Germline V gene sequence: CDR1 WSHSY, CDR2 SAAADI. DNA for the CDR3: TGCGCCAGCAGTGAGACAGGGGGTTCCTACGAGCAGTACTTC. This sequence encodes CASSETGGSYEQYF.

The CDR3 region has the DNA TGTGCCAGCTCACCGGGTTTAAGCGGGTCAGGATCCTACGAGCAGTACTTC. Translation gives CASSPGLSGSGSYEQYF. This chain connects TRBV18 to TRBJ2-7; the D gene is possibly TRBD2 (6 bases). The CDR3 extends over 17 amino acids. Germline loops: CDR1 KGHSH, CDR2 LQKENI. V was clipped by 3 bases and J by 1 base, with 19 bases between them.

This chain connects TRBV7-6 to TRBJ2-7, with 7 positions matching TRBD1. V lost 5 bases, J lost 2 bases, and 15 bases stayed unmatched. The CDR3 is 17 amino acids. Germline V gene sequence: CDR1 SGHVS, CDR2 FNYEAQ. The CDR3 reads CASSPIRFGTETYEQYF. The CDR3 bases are TGTGCCAGCAGCCCCATTCGATTCGGGACAGAGACCTACGAGCAGTACTTC. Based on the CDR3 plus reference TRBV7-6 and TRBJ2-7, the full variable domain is GAGVSQSPRYKVTKRGQDVALRCDPISGHVSLYWYRQALGQGPEFLTYFNYEAQQDKSGLPNDRFSAERPEGSISTLTIQRTEQRDSAMYRCASSPIRFGTETYEQYFGPGTRLTVT.

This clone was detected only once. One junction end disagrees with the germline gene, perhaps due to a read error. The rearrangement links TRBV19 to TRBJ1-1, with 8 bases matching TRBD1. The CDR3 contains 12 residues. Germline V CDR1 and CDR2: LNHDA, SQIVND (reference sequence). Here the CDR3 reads CASSIGQGETFF. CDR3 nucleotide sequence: TGTGCCAGTAGTATCGGACAGGGTGAAACTTTCTTT.

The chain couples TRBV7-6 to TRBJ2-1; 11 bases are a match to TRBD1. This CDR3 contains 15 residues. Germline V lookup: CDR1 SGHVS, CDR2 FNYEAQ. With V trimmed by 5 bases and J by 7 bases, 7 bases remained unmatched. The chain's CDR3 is CASSPGTGGRNEQFF. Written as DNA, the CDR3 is TGTGCCAGCAGCCCCGGGACAGGGGGAAGGAATGAGCAGTTCTTC.

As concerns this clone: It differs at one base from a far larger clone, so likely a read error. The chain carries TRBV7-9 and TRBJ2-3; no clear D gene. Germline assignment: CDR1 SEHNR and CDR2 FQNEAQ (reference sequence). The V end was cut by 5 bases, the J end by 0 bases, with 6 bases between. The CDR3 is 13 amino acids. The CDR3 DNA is TGTGCCAGCAGCGACTCCAGCACAGATACGCAGTATTTT. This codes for CASSDSSTDTQYF.

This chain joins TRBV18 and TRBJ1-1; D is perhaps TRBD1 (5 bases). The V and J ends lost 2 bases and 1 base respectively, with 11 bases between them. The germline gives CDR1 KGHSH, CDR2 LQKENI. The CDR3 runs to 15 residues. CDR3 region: CASSPRDGPNTEAFF. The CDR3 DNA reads TGTGCCAGCTCACCAAGGGACGGGCCGAACACTGAAGCTTTCTTT.

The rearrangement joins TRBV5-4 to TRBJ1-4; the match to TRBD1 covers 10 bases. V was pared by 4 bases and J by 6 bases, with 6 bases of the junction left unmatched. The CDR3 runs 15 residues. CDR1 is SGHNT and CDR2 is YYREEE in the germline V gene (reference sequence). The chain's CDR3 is CASSETTGGHEKLFF. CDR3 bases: TGTGCCAGCAGCGAAACGACAGGGGGCCATGAAAAACTGTTTTTT.

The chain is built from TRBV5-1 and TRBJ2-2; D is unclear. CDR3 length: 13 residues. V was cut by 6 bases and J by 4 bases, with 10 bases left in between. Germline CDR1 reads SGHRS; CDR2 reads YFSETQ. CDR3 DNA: TGCGCCAGCACGCAAAGAGGCACCGGGGAGCTGTTTTTT. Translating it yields CASTQRGTGELFF.

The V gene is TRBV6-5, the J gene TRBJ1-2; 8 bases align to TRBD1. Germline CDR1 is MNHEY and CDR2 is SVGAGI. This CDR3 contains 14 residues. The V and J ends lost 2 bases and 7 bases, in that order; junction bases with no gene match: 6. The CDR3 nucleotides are TGTGCCAGCAGTTACGTCAGGGGGCGAGGTGGCTACACCTTC. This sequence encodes CASSYVRGRGGYTF.

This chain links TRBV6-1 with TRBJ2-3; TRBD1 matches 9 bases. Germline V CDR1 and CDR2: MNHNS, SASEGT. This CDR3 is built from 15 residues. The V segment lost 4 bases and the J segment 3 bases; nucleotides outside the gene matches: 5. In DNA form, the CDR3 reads TGTGCCAGCAGTGCCGGGACAGGGAAGACAGATACGCAGTATTTT. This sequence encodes CASSAGTGKTDTQYF.

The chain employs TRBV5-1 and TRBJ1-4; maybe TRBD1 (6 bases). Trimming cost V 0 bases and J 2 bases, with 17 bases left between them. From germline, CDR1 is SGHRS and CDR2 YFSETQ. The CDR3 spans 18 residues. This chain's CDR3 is CASSLGRGGRGTNEKLFF. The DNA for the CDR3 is TGCGCCAGCAGCTTGGGCAGGGGCGGAAGGGGTACTAATGAAAAACTGTTTTTT.

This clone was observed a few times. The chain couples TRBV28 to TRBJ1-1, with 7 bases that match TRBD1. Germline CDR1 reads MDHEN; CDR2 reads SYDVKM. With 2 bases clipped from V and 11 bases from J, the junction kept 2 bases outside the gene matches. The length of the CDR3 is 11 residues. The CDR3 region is CASSLAQGAFF. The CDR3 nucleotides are TGTGCCAGCAGTTTAGCACAGGGGGCTTTCTTT.